The TCR beta chain described here comes from a study of tumor-infiltrating lymphocytes in localized non-small cell lung cancer. Using immunoSEQ multiplex PCR, the repertoire was profiled, and TCRdb retains in-frame clones only, with some absent. The table shows more than 9,500 clones, with about nine tenths occurring only once. Sequencing was carried out using lung tumor tissue. The sequence was collected from a human donor with non-small cell lung cancer.

The CDR3 DNA reads as TGTGCCTGGAGCGAAACAGGGGTTAATGGCTACACCTTC. It encodes CAWSETGVNGYTF. The rearrangement joins TRBV30 to TRBJ1-2, with 7 nucleotides matching TRBD1. The CDR3 runs 13 residues. The junction had 7 bases not matched to a gene; V was cut back by 3 bases and J by 6 bases. In germline, CDR1 is GTSNPN, CDR2 SVGIG (reference sequence).